These 16 T cell receptor beta chains share one sample of origin, sequenced in a study of response to subunit inactivated influenza vaccine. Using its own MiXCR run on the RT-PCR reads, TCRdb lists one record per CDR3 protein. Counted here are 540,000 or so distinct CDR3 sequences, 13% occurring once; the ten biggest clones make up about an eighth. Sequencing used PBMCs from blood, obtained around seven weeks after vaccination. The source of these receptors is a man between 50 and 59 years old who received an inactivated influenza vaccine.

This clonotype was found a few times. This chain links TRBV12-3 or TRBV12-4 with TRBJ1-5; 7 bases line up with TRBD1. With 5 bases clipped from V and 6 bases from J, the junction kept 7 bases outside the gene matches. The CDR3 loop spans 14 amino acids. The CDR3 sequence is CASSLTGAVQPQHF. The CDR3 DNA reads TGTGCCAGCAGTCTCACAGGGGCCGTTCAGCCCCAGCATTTT.

This clonotype occurred many times. CDR3 sequence: CASSWDVSSIQYF. The CDR3 DNA sequence: TGTGCCAGCAGTTGGGACGTTAGCAGCATTCAGTACTTC. This chain connects TRBV12-3 or TRBV12-4 to TRBJ2-4; D assignment may be TRBD1 or TRBD2 (5 bases each). This CDR3 comprises 13 residues. V was trimmed by 4 bases and J by 9 bases, leaving 13 bases between them.

The chain combines TRBV5-1 with TRBJ2-7; 10 bases agree with TRBD1. Per germline, CDR1 SGHRS and CDR2 YFSETQ. J lost 3 bases, V lost 4 bases, and 7 bases had no gene match. The length of the CDR3 is 15 residues. The CDR3 loop reads CASSLDRGLYYEQYF. Written as DNA, the CDR3 is TGCGCCAGCAGCCTAGACAGGGGGCTTTACTACGAGCAGTACTTC.

A few counts support this clonotype. V and J are TRBV12-3 or TRBV12-4 and TRBJ2-1; TRBD2 matches 10 bases. There are 16 residues in the CDR3. With 3 bases clipped from V and 7 bases from J, the junction kept 9 bases outside the gene matches. In DNA form, the CDR3 reads TGTGCCAGCAGTTTGGTTAGTCCTAGCGGGAGTAATGAGCAGTTCTTC. Protein: CASSLVSPSGSNEQFF.

This clonotype has more than one count but fewer than ten. V usage is TRBV12-3 or TRBV12-4 and J usage is TRBJ2-1, with 7 bases fitting TRBD2. CDR3 length: 17 residues. With 4 bases clipped from V and 0 bases from J, the junction kept 9 bases outside the gene matches. For the CDR3, the DNA is TGTGCCAGCAGTTCCCGACTAGCTTTGAGCTCCTACAATGAGCAGTTCTTC. It is translated as CASSSRLALSSYNEQFF.

This clonotype was seen ten or more times. This sequence joins TRBV15 and TRBJ2-1; no firm D call. Germline CDR1 reads LNHNV; CDR2 reads YYDKDF (reference sequence). V was pared by 5 bases and J by 11 bases, with 16 bases between. The CDR3 covers 13 residues. The CDR3 region is CATSPIPGSKQFF. The CDR3 DNA reads TGTGCCACCAGCCCTATTCCGGGCAGTAAGCAGTTCTTC.

This clonotype was recorded many times. At one boundary the junction diverges from the germline segment, which might be a read error. This sequence joins TRBV5-1 and TRBJ2-5; D unresolved. The V gene's germline CDR1 is SGHRS and CDR2 YFSETQ. This CDR3 region has 14 residues. For the CDR3, the DNA is TGTGCCAGCAGCTTGGTCGGGTACCAAGAGACCCAGTACTTC. Protein product: CASSLVGYQETQYF.

The chain links TRBV28 to TRBJ2-7, with a possible D match to TRBD2 (6 bases). CDR3 length: 15 amino acids. Deletions cut 5 bases from V and 3 bases from J, with 17 bases between. From germline, CDR1 is MDHEN and CDR2 SYDVKM. CDR3 loop: CASSTRRAGLYEQYF. The CDR3 region has the DNA TGTGCCAGCAGTACCAGGAGGGCGGGTCTCTACGAGCAGTACTTC.

This clonotype showed up just a few times. V usage is TRBV4-1 and J usage is TRBJ1-5; maybe TRBD1 (5 bases). This CDR3 is built from 14 residues. CDR1 is MGHRA and CDR2 is YSYEKL in the germline V gene. The V and J ends lost 2 bases and 4 bases respectively, with 9 bases between them. CDR3 residues: CASSQSPGNQPQHF. In DNA, the CDR3 is TGCGCCAGCAGCCAATCCCCAGGGAATCAGCCCCAGCATTTT.

This clonotype has just a few counts. V and J are TRBV7-9 and TRBJ2-7; the match to TRBD1 covers 8 bases. The CDR3 extends over 17 amino acids. The germline V gene has CDR1 SEHNR and CDR2 FQNEAQ (reference sequence). The J segment lost 5 bases and the V segment lost 5 bases, leaving 17 bases of the junction unmatched. The CDR3 spells CASSGTGTISLPDEQYF. CDR3 DNA: TGTGCCAGCAGCGGGACAGGCACGATCTCCTTGCCCGACGAGCAGTACTTC.

In its sample, this clonotype was seen a few times. J is TRBJ1-3 and V is TRBV3-1; unclear D gene. The CDR3 covers 15 residues. The V end was cut by 1 base, the J end by 0 bases, with 7 bases between. Germline V CDR1 and CDR2: LGHDT, YNNKEL (reference sequence). In DNA, the CDR3 is TGTGCCAGCAGCCAAGTATCCAACTCTGGAAACACCATATATTTT. This encodes CASSQVSNSGNTIYF.

This clonotype was detected ten times or more. This chain uses TRBV12-3 or TRBV12-4 with TRBJ1-5, with TRBD1 matching 9 bases. The CDR3 has 15 amino acids. The ends lost 4 bases at V and 7 bases at J; junction bases unmatched: 8. The DNA of the CDR3 is TGTGCCAGCAGTTGGGGACAGGGTAGGAGCCAGCCCCAGCATTTT. Its protein product is CASSWGQGRSQPQHF.

This clonotype was seen a few times. The chain uses TRBV4-1 and TRBJ2-3, with 12 bases fitting TRBD1. Per germline, CDR1 MGHRA and CDR2 YSYEKL. This CDR3 contains 17 residues. The trim removed 6 bases at V and 5 bases at J, leaving 12 bases unmatched. The CDR3 spells CASSLSGGTGGRDTQYF. For the CDR3, the DNA is TGCGCCAGCAGTCTCAGCGGCGGGACAGGGGGCAGAGATACGCAGTATTTT.

This clonotype appeared many times. The chain uses TRBV7-9 and TRBJ2-1; D unresolved. The V and J ends lost 5 bases and 10 bases respectively, with 9 bases between them. There are 11 residues in the CDR3. CDR1 and CDR2 from the germline V gene are SEHNR and FQNEAQ (reference sequence). Here the CDR3 DNA reads TGTGCCAGCAGCCCGACGAGCGAGCAGTTCTTC. Its protein product is CASSPTSEQFF.

The chain combines TRBV5-4 with TRBJ2-5; D gene unclear. The CDR3 is 16 residues long. V dropped 0 bases and J dropped 1 base, with 13 bases sitting between them. Germline loops: CDR1 SGHNT, CDR2 YYREEE (reference sequence). CDR3 bases: TGTGCCAGCAGCTTGGATGCACTACCTGTCCAAGAGACCCAGTACTTC. It specifies CASSLDALPVQETQYF.

V is TRBV7-2 and J is TRBJ2-4; 8 nucleotides align to TRBD1. CDR3 length equals 14 residues. Germline-derived CDR1 and CDR2 are SGHTA and FQGNSA. V shed 4 bases, J shed 4 bases, and the junction held 3 bases outside the gene matches. Here the CDR3 reads CASSSGTGKNIQYF. In nucleotides, the CDR3 is TGTGCCAGCAGCTCCGGGACAGGAAAAAACATTCAGTACTTC.